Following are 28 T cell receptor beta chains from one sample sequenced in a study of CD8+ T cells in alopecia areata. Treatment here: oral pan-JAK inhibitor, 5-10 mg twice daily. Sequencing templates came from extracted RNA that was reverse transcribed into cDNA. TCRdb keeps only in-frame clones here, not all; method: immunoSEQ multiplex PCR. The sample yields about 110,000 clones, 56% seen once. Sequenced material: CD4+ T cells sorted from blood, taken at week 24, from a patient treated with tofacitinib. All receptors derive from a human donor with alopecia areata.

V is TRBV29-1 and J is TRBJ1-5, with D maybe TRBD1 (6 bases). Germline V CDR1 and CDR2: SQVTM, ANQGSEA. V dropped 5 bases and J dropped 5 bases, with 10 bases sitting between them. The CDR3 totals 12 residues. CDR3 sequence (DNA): TGCAGCGTTCACAGGGCACATCAGCCCCAGCATTTT. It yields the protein CSVHRAHQPQHF.

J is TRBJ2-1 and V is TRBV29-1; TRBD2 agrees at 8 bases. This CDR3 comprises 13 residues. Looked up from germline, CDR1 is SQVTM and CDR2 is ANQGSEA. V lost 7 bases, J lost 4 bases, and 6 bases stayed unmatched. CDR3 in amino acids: CSAGGASYNEQFF. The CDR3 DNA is TGCAGCGCCGGGGGGGCCAGTTACAATGAGCAGTTCTTC.

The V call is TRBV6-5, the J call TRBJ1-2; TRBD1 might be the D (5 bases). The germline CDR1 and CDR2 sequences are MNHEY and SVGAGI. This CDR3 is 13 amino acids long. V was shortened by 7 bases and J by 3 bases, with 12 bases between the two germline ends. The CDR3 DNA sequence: TGTGCCAGCAACACCAGGGATTACTATGGCTACACCTTC. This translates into CASNTRDYYGYTF.

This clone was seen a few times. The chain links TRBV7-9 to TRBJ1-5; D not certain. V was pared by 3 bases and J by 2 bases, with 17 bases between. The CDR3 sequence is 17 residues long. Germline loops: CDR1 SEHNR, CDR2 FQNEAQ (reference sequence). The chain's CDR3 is CASSLFTKAAGNQPQHF. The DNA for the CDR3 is TGTGCCAGCAGCTTGTTTACGAAAGCGGCCGGCAATCAGCCCCAGCATTTT.

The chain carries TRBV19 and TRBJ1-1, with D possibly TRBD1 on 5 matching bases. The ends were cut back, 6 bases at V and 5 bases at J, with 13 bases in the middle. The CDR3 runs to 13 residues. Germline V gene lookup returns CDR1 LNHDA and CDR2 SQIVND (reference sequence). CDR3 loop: CASRREGRTEAFF. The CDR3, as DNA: TGTGCCAGTAGGAGGGAGGGACGGACTGAAGCTTTCTTT.

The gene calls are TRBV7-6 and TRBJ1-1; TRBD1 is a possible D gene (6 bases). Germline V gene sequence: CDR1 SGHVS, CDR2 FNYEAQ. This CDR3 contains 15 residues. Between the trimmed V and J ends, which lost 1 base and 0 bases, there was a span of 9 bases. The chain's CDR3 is CASSLEGDLNTEAFF. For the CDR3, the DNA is TGTGCCAGCAGCTTAGAGGGGGATTTGAACACTGAAGCTTTCTTT.

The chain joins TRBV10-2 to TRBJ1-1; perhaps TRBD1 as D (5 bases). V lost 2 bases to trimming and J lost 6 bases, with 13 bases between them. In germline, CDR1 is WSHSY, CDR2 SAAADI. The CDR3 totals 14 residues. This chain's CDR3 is CASSERGGDSEAFF. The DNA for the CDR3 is TGCGCCAGCAGTGAGAGGGGTGGGGATTCTGAAGCTTTCTTT.

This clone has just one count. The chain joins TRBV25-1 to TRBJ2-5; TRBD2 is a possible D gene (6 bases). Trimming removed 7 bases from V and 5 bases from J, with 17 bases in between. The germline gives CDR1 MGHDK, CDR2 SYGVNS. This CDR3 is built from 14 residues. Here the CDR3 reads CASTDTQGLETQYF. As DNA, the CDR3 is TGTGCCAGCACCGATACCCAGGGACTGGAGACCCAGTACTTC.

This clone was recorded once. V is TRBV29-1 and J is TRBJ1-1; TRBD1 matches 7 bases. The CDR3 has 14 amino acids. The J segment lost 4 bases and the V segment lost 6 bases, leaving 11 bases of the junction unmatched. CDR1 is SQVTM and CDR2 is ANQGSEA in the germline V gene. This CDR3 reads CSVTQGRFSTEAFF. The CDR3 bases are TGCAGCGTGACACAGGGGCGATTTAGCACTGAAGCTTTCTTT.

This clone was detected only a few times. CDR3 sequence (DNA): TGTGCCTGGAGCGTCTGGACTAGCGGGGCCTCTCAAGAGACCCAGTACTTC. Protein sequence: CAWSVWTSGASQETQYF. V and J are TRBV30 and TRBJ2-5; 12 nucleotides agree with TRBD2. Trimming removed 3 bases from V and 2 bases from J; junction bases left unmatched: 10. The CDR3 is 17 amino acids. Germline CDR1 GTSNPN, CDR2 SVGIG (reference sequence).

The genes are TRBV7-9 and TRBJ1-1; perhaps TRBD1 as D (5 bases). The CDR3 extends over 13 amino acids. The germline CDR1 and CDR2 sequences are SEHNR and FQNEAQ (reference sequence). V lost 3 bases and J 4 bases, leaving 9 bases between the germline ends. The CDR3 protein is CASSLEGPTEAFF. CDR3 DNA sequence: TGTGCCAGCAGCTTGGAGGGACCCACTGAAGCTTTCTTT.

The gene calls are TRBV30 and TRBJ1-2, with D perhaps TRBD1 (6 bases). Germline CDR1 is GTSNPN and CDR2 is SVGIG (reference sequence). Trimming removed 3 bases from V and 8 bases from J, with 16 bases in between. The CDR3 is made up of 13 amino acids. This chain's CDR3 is CAWRDTTGRGYTF. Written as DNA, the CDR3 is TGTGCCTGGAGGGACACCACAGGGCGAGGCTACACCTTC. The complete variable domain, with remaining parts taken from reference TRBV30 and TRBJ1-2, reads SQTIHQWPATLVQPVGSPLSLECTVEGTSNPNLYWYRQAAGRGLQLLFYSVGIGQISSEVPQNLSASRPQDRQFILSSKKLLLSDSGFYLCAWRDTTGRGYTFGSGTRLTVV.

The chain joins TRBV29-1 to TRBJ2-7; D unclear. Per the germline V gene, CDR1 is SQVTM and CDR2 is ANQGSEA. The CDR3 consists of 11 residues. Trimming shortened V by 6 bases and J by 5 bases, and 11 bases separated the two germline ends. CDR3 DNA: TGCAGCGTGTCCGTCTTGGACGAGCAGTACTTC. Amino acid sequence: CSVSVLDEQYF.

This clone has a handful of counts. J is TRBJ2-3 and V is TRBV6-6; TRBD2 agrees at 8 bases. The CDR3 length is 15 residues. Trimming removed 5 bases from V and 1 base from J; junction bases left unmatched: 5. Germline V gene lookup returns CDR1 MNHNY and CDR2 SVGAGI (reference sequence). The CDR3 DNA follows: TGTGCCAGCAGTCCGGGACTAGGCGGCACAGATACGCAGTATTTT. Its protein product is CASSPGLGGTDTQYF.

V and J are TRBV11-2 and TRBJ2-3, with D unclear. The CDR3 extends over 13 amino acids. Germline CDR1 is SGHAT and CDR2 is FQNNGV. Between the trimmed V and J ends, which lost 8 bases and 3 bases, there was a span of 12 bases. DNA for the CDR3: TGTGCCAGCGCCGGACCCTCGACAGATACGCAGTATTTT. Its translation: CASAGPSTDTQYF.

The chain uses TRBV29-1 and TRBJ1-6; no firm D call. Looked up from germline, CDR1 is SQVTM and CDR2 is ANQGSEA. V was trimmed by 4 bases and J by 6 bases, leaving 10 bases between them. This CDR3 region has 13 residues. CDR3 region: CSVGERLNSPLHF. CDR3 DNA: TGCAGCGTTGGGGAGAGGCTTAATTCACCCCTCCACTTT.

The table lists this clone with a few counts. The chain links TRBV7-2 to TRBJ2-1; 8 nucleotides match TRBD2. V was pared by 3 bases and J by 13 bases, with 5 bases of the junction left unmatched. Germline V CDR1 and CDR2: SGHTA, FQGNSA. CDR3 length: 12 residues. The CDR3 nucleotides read TGTGCCAGCAGCTTTTCCGGGGGGGCCCAGTTCTTC. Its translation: CASSFSGGAQFF. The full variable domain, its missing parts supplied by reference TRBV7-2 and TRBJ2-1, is GAGVSQSPSNKVTEKGKDVELRCDPISGHTALYWYRQSLGQGLEFLIYFQGNSAPDKSGLPSDRFSAERTGGSVSTLTIQRTQQEDSAVYLCASSFSGGAQFFGPGTRLTVL.

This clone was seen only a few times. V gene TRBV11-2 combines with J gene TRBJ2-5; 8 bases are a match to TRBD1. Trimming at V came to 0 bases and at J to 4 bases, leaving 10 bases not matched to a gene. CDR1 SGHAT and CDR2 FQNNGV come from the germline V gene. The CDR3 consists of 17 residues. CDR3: CASSLDRPGGAGETQYF. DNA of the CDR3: TGTGCCAGCAGCTTAGATCGTCCAGGGGGCGCGGGAGAGACCCAGTACTTC.

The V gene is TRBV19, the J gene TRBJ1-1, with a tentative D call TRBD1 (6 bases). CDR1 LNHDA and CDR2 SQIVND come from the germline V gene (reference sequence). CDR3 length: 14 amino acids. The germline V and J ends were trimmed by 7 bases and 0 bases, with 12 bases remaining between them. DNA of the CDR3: TGTGCCAGTATTCTGACAGGAATGAACACTGAAGCTTTCTTT. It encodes CASILTGMNTEAFF.

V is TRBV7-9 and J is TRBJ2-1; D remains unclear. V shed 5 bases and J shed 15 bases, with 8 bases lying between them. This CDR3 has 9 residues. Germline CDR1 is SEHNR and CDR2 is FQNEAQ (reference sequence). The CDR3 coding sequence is TGTGCCAGCAGCCCCCGATCGTTCTTC. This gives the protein CASSPRSFF.

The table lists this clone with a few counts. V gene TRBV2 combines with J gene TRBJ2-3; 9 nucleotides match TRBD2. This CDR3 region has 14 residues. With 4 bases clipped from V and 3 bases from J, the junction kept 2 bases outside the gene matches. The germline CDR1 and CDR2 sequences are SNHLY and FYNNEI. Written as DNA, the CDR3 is TGTGCCAGCAGTGGCACTAGCGGGACAGATACGCAGTATTTT. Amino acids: CASSGTSGTDTQYF.

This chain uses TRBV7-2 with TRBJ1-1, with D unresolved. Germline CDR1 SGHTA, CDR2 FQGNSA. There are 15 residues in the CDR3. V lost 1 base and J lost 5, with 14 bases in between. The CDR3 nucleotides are TGTGCCAGCAGCTTAGATACGGGAGTGGGGACTGAAGCTTTCTTT. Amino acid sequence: CASSLDTGVGTEAFF. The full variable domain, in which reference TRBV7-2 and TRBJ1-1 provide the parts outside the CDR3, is GAGVSQSPSNKVTEKGKDVELRCDPISGHTALYWYRQSLGQGLEFLIYFQGNSAPDKSGLPSDRFSAERTGGSVSTLTIQRTQQEDSAVYLCASSLDTGVGTEAFFGQGTRLTVV.

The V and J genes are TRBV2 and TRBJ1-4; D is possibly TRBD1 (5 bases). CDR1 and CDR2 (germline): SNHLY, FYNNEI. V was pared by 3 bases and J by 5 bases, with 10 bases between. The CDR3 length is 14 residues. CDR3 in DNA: TGTGCCAGCAGTGACGCAGGGCCCAATGAAAAACTGTTTTTT. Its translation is CASSDAGPNEKLFF.

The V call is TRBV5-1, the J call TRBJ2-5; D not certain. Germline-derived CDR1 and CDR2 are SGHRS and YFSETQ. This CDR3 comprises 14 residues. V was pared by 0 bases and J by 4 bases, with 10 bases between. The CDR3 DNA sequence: TGCGCCAGCAGCTTGGATCTAGGACGAGAGACCCAGTACTTC. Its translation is CASSLDLGRETQYF.

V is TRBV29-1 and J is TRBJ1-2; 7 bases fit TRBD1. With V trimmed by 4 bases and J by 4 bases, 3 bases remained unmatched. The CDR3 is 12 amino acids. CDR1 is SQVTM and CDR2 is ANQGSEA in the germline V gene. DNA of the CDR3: TGCAGCGTTGTCCCAGGGGGCTATGGCTACACCTTC. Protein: CSVVPGGYGYTF. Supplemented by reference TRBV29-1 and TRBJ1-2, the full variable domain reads SAVISQKPSRDICQRGTSLTIQCQVDSQVTMMFWYRQQPGQSLTLIATANQGSEATYESGFVIDKFPISRPNLTFSTLTVSNMSPEDSSIYLCSVVPGGYGYTFGSGTRLTVV.

CDR3 nucleotides: TGTGCCAGCAGCTTAGGGACGGAGACCCAGTACTTC. Protein product: CASSLGTETQYF. The J gene is TRBJ2-5, the V gene TRBV11-2; no definite D call. The CDR3 sequence is 12 residues long. V lost 1 base, J lost 5 bases, and 5 bases lay in between. Germline CDR1 is SGHAT and CDR2 is FQNNGV.

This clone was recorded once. This CDR3 reads CATGATPQTNEKLFF. The CDR3 DNA is TGTGCCACCGGAGCTACACCTCAAACTAATGAAAAACTGTTTTTT. The chain links TRBV2 to TRBJ1-4; D gene ambiguous. Germline lookup yields CDR1 SNHLY and CDR2 FYNNEI. CDR3 length equals 15 residues. V lost 10 bases, J lost 1 base, and 16 bases lay in between.

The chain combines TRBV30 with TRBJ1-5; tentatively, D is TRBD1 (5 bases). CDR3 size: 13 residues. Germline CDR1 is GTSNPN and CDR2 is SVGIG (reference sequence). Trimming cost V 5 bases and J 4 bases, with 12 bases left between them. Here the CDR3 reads CAWSRDLNQPQHF. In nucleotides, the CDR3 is TGTGCCTGGTCCCGGGACCTTAATCAGCCCCAGCATTTT.